The 32 T cell receptor beta chains given below trace back to one sample, sequenced in a study of blood T cell repertoires in COVID-19. TCRdb's copy holds only in-frame clones and misses some; the assay was immunoSEQ multiplex PCR. The sample yields over 250,000 clones, around nine tenths seen once. Input material: PBMCs or T cells enriched from blood (not recorded which). All receptors derive from a man aged 55 to 70 who had recovered from COVID-19.

This clone was picked up one time. The chain couples TRBV27 to TRBJ1-4, with D possibly matching TRBD1 (6 bases). The CDR3 is 12 amino acids. V was shortened by 6 bases and J by 10 bases, with 12 bases between the two germline ends. The germline CDR1 and CDR2 sequences are MNHEY and SMNVEV (reference sequence). The DNA of the CDR3 is TGTGCCAGCAGCTACAGGGCTGGAAAACTGTTTTTT. Translation: CASSYRAGKLFF.

The chain links TRBV20-1 to TRBJ2-5; TRBD2 aligns across 10 bases. Trimming took 3 bases from V and 5 from J; bases not matched to a gene: 12. Germline CDR1 and CDR2: DFQATT and SNEGSKA (reference sequence). The length of the CDR3 is 16 residues. The CDR3 protein is CSASNLAGVPRETQYF. As DNA, the CDR3 is TGCAGTGCTAGTAATCTAGCGGGAGTCCCCCGGGAGACCCAGTACTTC.

The chain employs TRBV6-5 and TRBJ1-1; D is perhaps TRBD1 (5 bases). The ends were cut back, 6 bases at V and 3 bases at J, with 8 bases in the middle. The CDR3 sequence is 12 residues long. Germline V lookup: CDR1 MNHEY, CDR2 SVGAGI. The CDR3 is CASRRQHTEAFF. Here the CDR3 DNA reads TGTGCCAGCAGGAGACAGCACACTGAAGCTTTCTTT.

The CDR3 region is CASRAGGHYNEQFF. In DNA, the CDR3 is TGTGCCAGCCGGGCGGGGGGACACTACAATGAGCAGTTCTTC. V is TRBV2 and J is TRBJ2-1; TRBD2 aligns across 8 bases. The CDR3 is made up of 14 amino acids. After removal of 8 bases from V and 3 bases from J, the junction contained 6 bases not matched to a gene. Germline assignment: CDR1 SNHLY and CDR2 FYNNEI. Based on the CDR3 plus reference TRBV2 and TRBJ2-1, the full variable domain is EPEVTQTPSHQVTQMGQEVILRCVPISNHLYFYWYRQILGQKVEFLVSFYNNEISEKSEIFDDQFSVERPDGSNFTLKIRSTKLEDSAMYFCASRAGGHYNEQFFGPGTRLTVL.

The CDR3 here is CASSRGQTSPLHF. CDR3 nucleotide sequence: TGTGCCAGTAGCCGAGGACAGACTTCACCCCTCCACTTT. V usage is TRBV19 and J usage is TRBJ1-6; weak D call: TRBD1 (6 bases). CDR1 is LNHDA, CDR2 SQIVND, per germline (reference sequence). V lost 6 bases and J lost 9, with 12 bases in between. The CDR3 covers 13 residues.

The rearrangement joins TRBV9 to TRBJ2-7, with TRBD2 as a possible D gene (5 bases). The ends were cut back, 0 bases at V and 0 bases at J, with 13 bases in the middle. The CDR3 has 16 amino acids. CDR1 and CDR2 from the germline V gene are SGDLS and YYNGEE. In nucleotides, the CDR3 is TGTGCCAGCAGCGTAGGGTTCTCGGGGAGCTCCTACGAGCAGTACTTC. Translating it yields CASSVGFSGSSYEQYF.

The chain joins TRBV6-5 to TRBJ1-5, with D possibly matching TRBD1 (6 bases). The germline V gene encodes CDR1 MNHEY and CDR2 SVGAGI. The V end was cut by 7 bases, the J end by 11 bases, with 21 bases between. The CDR3 consists of 14 residues. CDR3 sequence reads: CASTLTGPPWAQHF. The CDR3 bases are TGTGCCAGCACCCTAACAGGGCCACCTTGGGCCCAGCATTTT.

The count of this clone is one. The junction departs from the called germline gene at one end, perhaps through a read error. The chain joins TRBV2 to TRBJ1-3; 12 nucleotides agree with TRBD1. The CDR3 is made up of 17 amino acids. CDR1 SNHLY and CDR2 FYNNEI come from the germline V gene. In DNA, the CDR3 is TGTGCCAGCAGGGGACAGGGGGCGCCTGCGACTGGGAACACCATATATTTT. It encodes CASRGQGAPATGNTIYF.

The chain links TRBV30 to TRBJ1-5; D may be TRBD1 (6 bases). The CDR3 has 14 amino acids. Germline V gene sequence: CDR1 GTSNPN, CDR2 SVGIG (reference sequence). V lost 3 bases, J lost 3 bases, and 12 bases lay in between. This CDR3 is CAWSGQSFNQPQHF. DNA for the CDR3: TGTGCCTGGAGCGGACAGAGTTTCAATCAGCCCCAGCATTTT. The full variable domain, completed using reference TRBV30 and TRBJ1-5, is SQTIHQWPATLVQPVGSPLSLECTVEGTSNPNLYWYRQAAGRGLQLLFYSVGIGQISSEVPQNLSASRPQDRQFILSSKKLLLSDSGFYLCAWSGQSFNQPQHFGDGTRLSIL.

This CDR3 is CASSPTGIKGYTF. The CDR3 nucleotides are TGTGCCAGCAGTCCAACGGGGATAAAGGGCTACACCTTC. The J gene is TRBJ1-2, the V gene TRBV6-5; the D is unclear. The CDR3 runs to 13 residues. Germline V lookup: CDR1 MNHEY, CDR2 SVGAGI. Trimming took off 5 bases at V and 8 bases at J, with 15 bases between the two ends.

This chain connects TRBV18 to TRBJ1-1; D gene unclear. Germline CDR1 and CDR2: KGHSH and LQKENI. V lost 3 bases to trimming and J lost 3 bases, with 23 bases between them. CDR3 length: 18 amino acids. This CDR3 reads CASSPLNRLTSRDTEAFF. Written as DNA, the CDR3 is TGTGCCAGCTCACCGTTAAATCGGCTAACGTCCCGGGACACTGAAGCTTTCTTT. Full variable domain (remainder filled in from reference TRBV18 and TRBJ1-1): NAGVMQNPRHLVRRRGQEARLRCSPMKGHSHVYWYRQLPEEGLKFMVYLQKENIIDESGMPKERFSAEFPKEGPSILRIQQVVRGDSAAYFCASSPLNRLTSRDTEAFFGQGTRLTVV.

The V gene is TRBV5-4, the J gene TRBJ1-4, with 7 bases aligning to TRBD1. CDR3 size: 14 residues. V lost 4 bases and J lost 5; bases outside the gene matches: 5. The germline gives CDR1 SGHNT, CDR2 YYREEE (reference sequence). The CDR3 bases are TGTGCCAGCAGCCCAGACAGGGCAAATGAAAAACTGTTTTTT. It encodes CASSPDRANEKLFF.

The V gene is TRBV4-3, the J gene TRBJ1-1, with unresolved D. V lost 0 bases and J lost 4, with 6 bases in between. CDR3 size: 13 residues. CDR1 is LGHNA and CDR2 is YSLEER in the germline V gene. The CDR3 protein is CASSQEWATEAFF. CDR3 nucleotide sequence: TGCGCCAGCAGCCAAGAATGGGCCACTGAAGCTTTCTTT.

This clone was observed once. The DNA for the CDR3 is TGTGCCATCAGTGGGGGGGTAGAAGCTTTCTTT. Amino acid sequence: CAISGGVEAFF. The V call is TRBV10-3, the J call TRBJ1-1; weak D call: TRBD1 (5 bases). The V and J ends lost 4 bases and 8 bases respectively, with 8 bases between them. Germline CDR1 is ENHRY and CDR2 is SYGVKD. The CDR3 runs to 11 residues.

This chain uses TRBV7-2 with TRBJ2-7; a weak D match, TRBD1 (6 bases). Trimming removed 5 bases from V and 4 bases from J, with 9 bases in between. This CDR3 has 12 residues. Per the germline V gene, CDR1 is SGHTA and CDR2 is FQGNSA. The CDR3 coding sequence is TGTGCCAGCAGCAAACAGGGTTACGAGCAGTACTTC. This gives the protein CASSKQGYEQYF.

Only one count was recorded for this clone. This chain links TRBV4-3 with TRBJ2-1; 7 bases align to TRBD1. Germline lookup yields CDR1 LGHNA and CDR2 YSLEER. The CDR3 loop spans 13 amino acids. V lost 4 bases to trimming and J lost 9 bases; unmatched junction nucleotides: 6. The CDR3: CASSRKGGTEQFF. CDR3 DNA sequence: TGCGCCAGCAGCCGGAAAGGGGGCACTGAGCAGTTCTTC.

The rearrangement uses TRBV2 and TRBJ2-1; weak D call: TRBD2 (5 bases). Looked up from germline, CDR1 is SNHLY and CDR2 is FYNNEI. The CDR3 has 12 amino acids. Trimming removed 2 bases at V and 15 bases at J, with 14 bases between. The CDR3 reads CASSEISGPRFF. The CDR3 bases are TGTGCCAGCAGTGAAATAAGCGGCCCTCGGTTCTTC.

In this sample, this clone turned up once. The chain links TRBV5-1 to TRBJ2-7; TRBD2 aligns across 11 bases. Looked up from germline, CDR1 is SGHRS and CDR2 is YFSETQ. The CDR3 loop spans 15 amino acids. J was trimmed by 3 bases and V by 4 bases; bases with no gene match: 6. CDR3: CASSLGLAGGYEQYF. For the CDR3, the DNA is TGCGCCAGCAGCCTGGGCCTAGCGGGAGGCTACGAGCAGTACTTC.

A single count supports this clone. The V gene is TRBV2, the J gene TRBJ1-5, with D perhaps matching TRBD1 (6 bases). Trimming removed 5 bases from V and 7 bases from J, with 21 bases in between. CDR1 and CDR2 (germline): SNHLY, FYNNEI. CDR3 length equals 16 residues. CDR3 nucleotides: TGTGCCAGCAGTACCCCGCAGGGGAAAGTTGGACAGCCCCAGCATTTT. Translation gives CASSTPQGKVGQPQHF. Looking up the rest from reference TRBV2 and TRBJ1-5 gives the full variable domain: EPEVTQTPSHQVTQMGQEVILRCVPISNHLYFYWYRQILGQKVEFLVSFYNNEISEKSEIFDDQFSVERPDGSNFTLKIRSTKLEDSAMYFCASSTPQGKVGQPQHFGDGTRLSIL.

The CDR3: CASSDRTYTGRTGELFF. The CDR3 bases are TGTGCCAGCAGTGATCGGACCTATACAGGGCGGACCGGGGAGCTGTTTTTT. The J gene is TRBJ2-2, the V gene TRBV2; tentative D call: TRBD1 (6 bases). The germline V gene has CDR1 SNHLY and CDR2 FYNNEI. V shed 3 bases and J shed 5 bases, with 19 bases lying between them. The CDR3 runs to 17 residues.

This sequence joins TRBV11-3 and TRBJ2-3; TRBD1 aligns across 12 bases. This CDR3 contains 18 residues. CDR1 is SGHNT and CDR2 is YENEEA in the germline V gene. Trimming took 6 bases from V and 4 from J; bases not matched to a gene: 14. The CDR3: CASSFAGDRGRWADTQYF. The CDR3 coding sequence is TGTGCCAGCAGTTTTGCCGGGGACAGGGGGCGCTGGGCAGATACGCAGTATTTT.

The chain joins TRBV11-2 to TRBJ1-1, with D possibly matching TRBD1 (6 bases). Per germline, CDR1 SGHAT and CDR2 FQNNGV. The CDR3 sequence is 15 residues long. Trimming took off 1 base at V and 11 bases at J, with 20 bases between the two ends. In DNA, the CDR3 is TGTGCCAGCAGCTTAGTTTACAGGGACCCCCGGGCGGCTTTCTTT. Its protein is CASSLVYRDPRAAFF.

This clone was recorded once. V usage is TRBV2 and J usage is TRBJ2-1; 7 bases are shared with TRBD2. V gave up 8 bases and J gave up 9 bases; unmatched junction bases: 13. The CDR3 consists of 14 residues. CDR1 is SNHLY, CDR2 FYNNEI, per germline. CDR3 nucleotides: TGTGCCAGCTGCCTGGCTAGCGGACGAAGTGAGCAGTTCTTC. Its protein product is CASCLASGRSEQFF.

The chain is built from TRBV11-3 and TRBJ2-1, with TRBD1 matching 10 bases. Losses at the gene ends were 5 bases for V and 4 bases for J; bases not matched to a gene: 5. CDR3 length: 15 residues. Germline V lookup: CDR1 SGHNT, CDR2 YENEEA. CDR3 amino acids: CASSAGTGVYNEQFF. Here the CDR3 DNA reads TGTGCCAGCAGCGCCGGGACAGGGGTTTACAATGAGCAGTTCTTC.

This clone was seen once. This chain links TRBV11-2 with TRBJ1-3; a weak D match, TRBD1 (6 bases). The ends were cut back, 0 bases at V and 0 bases at J, with 9 bases in the middle. CDR1 is SGHAT, CDR2 FQNNGV, per germline. The CDR3 totals 16 residues. CDR3 coding DNA: TGTGCCAGCAGCTTAGAGGGACACAACTCTGGAAACACCATATATTTT. Amino acid sequence: CASSLEGHNSGNTIYF.

This sequence joins TRBV25-1 and TRBJ1-1, with D perhaps matching TRBD1 (6 bases). The CDR3 has 14 residues. Looked up from germline, CDR1 is MGHDK and CDR2 is SYGVNS. V lost 4 bases to trimming and J lost 6 bases, with 15 bases between them. CDR3 sequence: CASSAPLDSSEAFF. In nucleotides, the CDR3 is TGTGCCAGCAGTGCCCCCCTGGACAGTTCTGAAGCTTTCTTT.

This clone was counted a single time. This sequence joins TRBV29-1 and TRBJ1-4; D gene uncertain. Germline assignment: CDR1 SQVTM and CDR2 ANQGSEA. There are 13 residues in the CDR3. Trimming removed 8 bases at V and 6 bases at J, with 16 bases between. The CDR3 loop is CSTADGLYEKLFF. CDR3 sequence (DNA): TGCAGCACCGCGGACGGACTTTATGAAAAACTGTTTTTT.

This CDR3 reads CASSQVLAGEQFF. The CDR3 DNA reads as TGTGCCAGCAGCCAAGTCCTAGCCGGTGAGCAGTTCTTC. This chain joins TRBV3-1 (or the pseudogene TRBV3-2) and TRBJ2-1; the D gene is possibly TRBD2 (5 bases). CDR3 length: 13 amino acids. Germline V gene data show CDR1 as LGHDT and CDR2 as YNNKEL (reference sequence). V lost 1 base and J 9 bases, leaving 10 bases between the germline ends.

The CDR3 protein is CASITTGCLISPLHF. The CDR3 DNA reads as TGCGCCAGCATTACGACAGGGTGCCTAATTTCACCCCTCCACTTT. The V call is TRBV10-1, the J call TRBJ1-6; the match to TRBD1 covers 7 bases. This CDR3 spans 15 amino acids. V lost 7 bases and J lost 9; bases outside the gene matches: 12. From germline, CDR1 is WNHNN and CDR2 SYGVQD (reference sequence).

The genes are TRBV4-1 and TRBJ2-3; the D gene is possibly TRBD2 (5 bases). V was clipped by 0 bases and J by 1 base, with 14 bases between them. The CDR3 is made up of 17 amino acids. Germline CDR1 reads MGHRA; CDR2 reads YSYEKL. The CDR3, as DNA: TGCGCCAGCAGCCAAGAAAGGTCATACGGGGGCACAGATACGCAGTATTTT. This codes for CASSQERSYGGTDTQYF.

V usage is TRBV7-8 and J usage is TRBJ1-1; D is perhaps TRBD1 (5 bases). V was pared by 5 bases and J by 3 bases, with 13 bases between. The germline gives CDR1 SGHVS, CDR2 FQNEAQ. This CDR3 has 14 residues. CDR3 bases: TGTGCCAGCAGCGCGCAGGGTGTATACACTGAAGCTTTCTTT. It codes for CASSAQGVYTEAFF.

This chain connects TRBV5-6 to TRBJ1-5; D is perhaps TRBD1 (6 bases). Trimming removed 3 bases from V and 4 bases from J, with 8 bases in between. Germline CDR1 reads SGHDT; CDR2 reads YYEEEE. The CDR3 sequence is 13 residues long. The CDR3 DNA follows: TGTGCCAGCAGCTACGGGACAAATCAGCCCCAGCATTTT. Protein product: CASSYGTNQPQHF.